The 27 T cell receptor beta chains reported below all come from one sample, sequenced in a study of breast tumors, draining lymph nodes, adjacent tissues. Samples came from axillary lymph nodes draining the breast cancer. Via MiXCR, TCRdb re-called the multiplex PCR reads, giving one row per CDR3 protein. The table lists over 150,000 distinct CDR3 sequences, approximately 33% of them singletons. Sequencing was carried out using axillary lymph node tissue. The receptors stem from a female donor with breast cancer. Some clones in this sample may be carry-over from other donors' samples.

This clonotype was seen repeatedly, ten times or more. V gene TRBV6-5 combines with J gene TRBJ2-3; maybe TRBD2 (6 bases). Looked up from germline, CDR1 is MNHEY and CDR2 is SVGAGI. The CDR3 has 14 amino acids. Trimming took 2 bases from V and 6 from J, leaving 12 bases between them. CDR3 loop: CASSYGGVGDTQYF. Here the CDR3 DNA reads TGTGCCAGCAGTTACGGAGGGGTTGGGGATACGCAGTATTTT.

The chain has TRBV6-2 or TRBV6-3 and TRBJ1-2, with 7 bases fitting TRBD1. Per germline, CDR1 MNHEY and CDR2 SVGEGT. V was pared by 6 bases and J by 2 bases, with 6 bases of the junction left unmatched. The CDR3 has 14 residues. CDR3 nucleotide sequence: TGTGCCAGCAGGCACGGACAGGCGAACTATGGCTACACCTTC. As protein: CASRHGQANYGYTF.

Concerning this clonotype: No conserved phenylalanine or tryptophan ends this CDR3, so it is likely a read error. The chain links TRBV7-2 to TRBJ2-7; the D is unclear. V lost 2 bases, J lost 1 base, and 6 bases lay in between. This CDR3 region has 13 residues. The V gene's germline CDR1 is SGHTA and CDR2 FQGNSA. CDR3 DNA: TGTGCCAGCAGCTTATCTCGGTCCTACGAGCAGTACCTC. Protein: CASSLSRSYEQYL.

With respect to this clonotype: One base away lies a much larger clone, so this may be a sequencing read error. The chain couples TRBV9 to TRBJ2-7, with D perhaps TRBD1 or TRBD2 (5 bases each). This CDR3 contains 14 residues. Germline V gives CDR1 SGDLS, CDR2 YYNGEE. The CDR3: CASSVGDPSYEQSF. CDR3 DNA sequence: TGTGCCAGCAGCGTAGGGGACCCGTCCTACGAGCAGTCCTTC.

The genes are TRBV15 and TRBJ1-4; possibly TRBD1 for D (5 bases). This CDR3 has 15 amino acids. Trimming cost V 1 base and J 7 bases, with 13 bases left between them. In germline, CDR1 is LNHNV, CDR2 YYDKDF (reference sequence). The CDR3 DNA sequence: TGTGCCACCAGCAGAGTAGGGGCGCACGGTGAAAAACTGTTTTTT. Its translation is CATSRVGAHGEKLFF. Full variable domain (rest looked up from reference TRBV15 and TRBJ1-4): DAMVIQNPRYQVTQFGKPVTLSCSQTLNHNVMYWYQQKSSQAPKLLFHYYDKDFNNEADTPDNFQSRRPNTSFCFLDIRSPGLGDTAMYLCATSRVGAHGEKLFFGSGTQLSVL.

Many counts were recorded for this clonotype. The rearrangement uses TRBV7-9 and TRBJ1-5; weak D call: TRBD1 (5 bases). The CDR3 covers 16 residues. Trimming shortened V by 4 bases and J by 6 bases, and 19 bases separated the two germline ends. Germline-derived CDR1 and CDR2 are SEHNR and FQNEAQ (reference sequence). The DNA for the CDR3 is TGTGCCAGCAGCTCAACCCGGGAGGGGAGGACTCAGCCCCAGCATTTT. Amino acids: CASSSTREGRTQPQHF.

This clonotype was observed many times. J is TRBJ2-1 and V is TRBV11-3; 7 positions agree with TRBD2. Per germline, CDR1 SGHNT and CDR2 YENEEA. This CDR3 contains 15 residues. The V and J ends lost 5 bases and 4 bases, in that order; junction bases with no gene match: 8. In DNA form, the CDR3 reads TGTGCCAGCAGCCAGTACGTGGGGGGGTACAATGAGCAGTTCTTC. It specifies CASSQYVGGYNEQFF.

The table lists this clonotype with many counts. The chain employs TRBV9 and TRBJ2-7; TRBD2 matches 8 bases. Germline values: CDR1 SGDLS, CDR2 YYNGEE. The CDR3 runs 15 residues. The J segment lost 3 bases and the V segment lost 4 bases, leaving 9 bases of the junction unmatched. The CDR3: CASSPRDSGIYEQYF. The DNA for the CDR3 is TGTGCCAGCAGCCCCCGAGATAGCGGGATCTACGAGCAGTACTTC.

This clonotype was found many times. The gene calls are TRBV6-5 and TRBJ2-7, with 13 bases lining up with TRBD2. The V gene's germline CDR1 is MNHEY and CDR2 SVGAGI. The CDR3 runs to 15 residues. The junction had 2 bases not matched to a gene; V was cut back by 6 bases and J by 0 bases. CDR3 sequence reads: CASRGLAGSSYEQYF. The CDR3 DNA is TGTGCCAGCAGGGGACTAGCGGGGAGCTCCTACGAGCAGTACTTC.

A remark on this clonotype: An end of the junction differs from the germline gene, which may be a read error. This chain links TRBV11-3 with TRBJ2-1; no clear D gene. CDR1 and CDR2 (germline): SGHNT, YENEEA. The length of the CDR3 is 11 residues. Here the CDR3 reads CASSFGNAQFF. As DNA, the CDR3 is TGTGCCAGCAGCTTCGGAAATGCGCAGTTCTTC.

This clonotype came up many times. The chain's CDR3 is CASSIDRTGWNTGELFF. CDR3 bases: TGTGCCAGTAGTATAGATCGAACAGGGTGGAACACCGGGGAGCTGTTTTTT. The rearrangement uses TRBV19 and TRBJ2-2; tentative D call: TRBD1 (6 bases). Per germline, CDR1 LNHDA and CDR2 SQIVND (reference sequence). This CDR3 region has 17 residues. V lost 0 bases, J lost 1 base, and 12 bases lay in between.

The chain employs TRBV7-2 and TRBJ2-5; TRBD2 matches 15 bases. V shed 3 bases and J 2 bases; nucleotides not matched to a gene: 7. This CDR3 has 18 amino acids. Germline V gene lookup returns CDR1 SGHTA and CDR2 FQGNSA. CDR3 sequence reads: CASSLPGLAGGRQETQYF. The DNA for the CDR3 is TGTGCCAGCAGCTTGCCGGGACTAGCGGGGGGCCGGCAAGAGACCCAGTACTTC. Using reference TRBV7-2 and TRBJ2-5 for the parts outside the CDR3, the full variable domain is GAGVSQSPSNKVTEKGKDVELRCDPISGHTALYWYRQSLGQGLEFLIYFQGNSAPDKSGLPSDRFSAERTGGSVSTLTIQRTQQEDSAVYLCASSLPGLAGGRQETQYFGPGTRLLVL.

In the case of this clonotype: This clone may be a read error of a much larger clone one base away. The V and J genes are TRBV19 and TRBJ2-1; TRBD1 matches at 8 bases. The germline V gene has CDR1 LNHDA and CDR2 SQIVND (reference sequence). This CDR3 spans 15 amino acids. The CDR3 here is CASSIGTGSLNEQLF. The DNA of the CDR3 is TGTGCCAGTAGTATAGGGACAGGGTCGCTCAATGAGCAGCTCTTC. Filled out from reference TRBV19 and TRBJ2-1, the complete variable domain reads DGGITQSPKYLFRKEGQNVTLSCEQNLNHDAMYWYRQDPGQGLRLIYYSQIVNDFQKGDIAEGYSVSREKKESFPLTVTSAQKNPTAFYLCASSIGTGSLNEQLFGPGTRLTVL.

This clonotype was seen repeatedly, ten times or more. The chain recombines TRBV19 with TRBJ1-4; 7 bases match TRBD1. The CDR3 has 13 amino acids. The J segment lost 8 bases and the V segment lost 4 bases, leaving 4 bases of the junction unmatched. Germline V CDR1 and CDR2: LNHDA, SQIVND (reference sequence). The CDR3 nucleotides read TGTGCCAGTAGTAGGGACAGCGGCGAAAAACTGTTTTTT. It is translated as CASSRDSGEKLFF.

This clonotype was found many times. V usage is TRBV27 and J usage is TRBJ2-7; D is uncertain. Per germline, CDR1 MNHEY and CDR2 SMNVEV (reference sequence). There are 13 residues in the CDR3. The V end was cut by 2 bases, the J end by 3 bases, with 8 bases between. DNA of the CDR3: TGTGCCAGCAGTTTACGGGTTGGCTACGAGCAGTACTTC. Its protein product is CASSLRVGYEQYF.

This clonotype was counted at least ten times. The chain recombines TRBV20-1 with TRBJ2-3, with TRBD1 matching over 8 bases. The trim removed 4 bases at V and 2 bases at J, leaving 5 bases unmatched. The CDR3 is made up of 14 amino acids. The germline V gene has CDR1 DFQATT and CDR2 SNEGSKA (reference sequence). CDR3 bases: TGCAGTGCTACGGGACAGGTTTTCACAGATACGCAGTATTTT. This sequence encodes CSATGQVFTDTQYF.

The sample holds one count of this clonotype. Possible read error: a much larger clone is one base away. The chain recombines TRBV12-3 or TRBV12-4 with TRBJ1-3, with TRBD1 identical over 7 bases. The CDR3 runs to 15 residues. The CDR3 reads CASSQGGVSGNTMYF. The CDR3 DNA reads as TGTGCCAGCAGTCAGGGGGGGGTCTCTGGAAACACCATGTATTTT.

This clonotype appeared many times. The chain uses TRBV12-3 or TRBV12-4 and TRBJ2-1, with D perhaps given as TRBD1 or TRBD2 (6 bases each). V was pared by 2 bases and J by 7 bases, with 18 bases between. The CDR3 extends over 16 amino acids. CDR3 region: CASSLRRDKGRNEQFF. In DNA, the CDR3 is TGTGCCAGCAGTTTACGCCGGGACAAAGGGAGGAATGAGCAGTTCTTC.

For this clonotype: One end of the junction fails to match germline, which may point to a read error. This chain connects TRBV7-7 to TRBJ2-3, with D possibly being TRBD1 (6 bases). Germline CDR1 is SSHAT and CDR2 is FNYEAQ (reference sequence). The CDR3 runs to 14 residues. The CDR3: CASSLVPGADTQYF. The CDR3 DNA is TGTGCTAGCAGCTTAGTGCCAGGGGCAGATACGCAGTATTTT. Drawing the rest from reference TRBV7-7 and TRBJ2-3, the complete variable domain is GAGVSQSPRYKVTKRGQDVTLRCDPISSHATLYWYQQALGQGPEFLTYFNYEAQPDKSGLPSDRFSAERPEGSISTLTIQRTEQRDSAMYRCASSLVPGADTQYFGPGTRLTVL.

The table lists this clonotype with many counts. The chain is built from TRBV9 and TRBJ2-5; no clear D gene. The CDR3 has 13 residues. Deletions cut 1 base from V and 4 bases from J, with 8 bases between. The germline V gene has CDR1 SGDLS and CDR2 YYNGEE. DNA of the CDR3: TGTGCCAGCAGCGTACAGCAGCTAGAGACCCAGTACTTC. The encoded protein is CASSVQQLETQYF. The entire variable domain, with the rest obtained from reference TRBV9 and TRBJ2-5, is as follows: DSGVTQTPKHLITATGQRVTLRCSPRSGDLSVYWYQQSLDQGLQFLIQYYNGEERAKGNILERFSAQQFPDLHSELNLSSLELGDSALYFCASSVQQLETQYFGPGTRLLVL.

The chain couples TRBV6-5 to TRBJ2-7, with TRBD2 identical over 13 bases. Unmatched junction bases numbered 17, after V lost 8 bases and J lost 13 bases. CDR3 length: 15 residues. Germline CDR1 reads MNHEY; CDR2 reads SVGAGI. CDR3 region: CASAGTSGITYELYF. The CDR3 coding sequence is TGTGCCAGCGCAGGGACTAGCGGGATTACTTACGAGCTATACTTC.

A remark on this clonotype: A much larger clonotype is one base distant, so this may be a read error. The gene calls are TRBV19 and TRBJ1-2; weak D call: TRBD1 (5 bases). The CDR3 consists of 18 residues. The germline V and J ends were trimmed by 5 bases and 2 bases, with 24 bases remaining between them. Germline lookup yields CDR1 LNHDA and CDR2 SQIVND (reference sequence). The CDR3 sequence is CASSLTGAGPAHNYGYTF. CDR3 nucleotides: TGTGCCAGTAGTTTAACCGGGGCGGGGCCAGCTCACAACTATGGCTACACCTTC.

The table lists this clonotype with many counts. The chain joins TRBV7-2 to TRBJ2-5, with a weak D call TRBD2 (5 bases). The V gene's germline CDR1 is SGHTA and CDR2 FQGNSA. Trimming removed 1 base from V and 2 bases from J, with 14 bases in between. The CDR3 sequence is 16 residues long. The CDR3 protein is CASSLEGGSPQETQYF. The DNA for the CDR3 is TGTGCCAGCAGCTTAGAGGGCGGGTCCCCTCAAGAGACCCAGTACTTC.

CDR3 residues: CAGIYGFEAFF. CDR3 nucleotides: TGTGCCGGCATTTACGGATTTGAAGCTTTCTTT. V usage is TRBV2 and J usage is TRBJ1-1, with D unclear. V dropped 11 bases and J dropped 7 bases, with 14 bases sitting between them. CDR3 length: 11 residues. Germline V CDR1 and CDR2: SNHLY, FYNNEI.

Concerning this clonotype: A much larger clone is a single base away; this may be a read error. This chain uses TRBV18 with TRBJ2-5; D is undetermined. The CDR3 runs to 16 residues. CDR1 is KGHSH and CDR2 is LQKENI in the germline V gene. The CDR3 DNA sequence: TGTGTCAGCTCGCCGGCCCCCGTGGCGTATCAAGAGACCCAGTACTTC. Translating gives CVSSPAPVAYQETQYF.

This clonotype occurred many times. The genes are TRBV25-1 and TRBJ1-2, with D possibly being TRBD1 (5 bases). V was cut by 0 bases and J by 6 bases, with 8 bases left in between. From germline, CDR1 is MGHDK and CDR2 SYGVNS. CDR3 length: 13 residues. The CDR3 is CASSEYKGDGYTF. CDR3 sequence (DNA): TGTGCCAGCAGTGAATATAAAGGGGATGGCTACACCTTC.

This clonotype has ten or more counts. The V gene is TRBV2, the J gene TRBJ1-2, with 9 bases that match TRBD1. Germline V gene sequence: CDR1 SNHLY, CDR2 FYNNEI. This CDR3 region has 13 residues. Losses at the gene ends were 8 bases for V and 7 bases for J; bases not matched to a gene: 8. The CDR3 bases are TGTGCCAGCGGGCGGGGACAGGGCCGTGGCTACACCTTC. Translating it yields CASGRGQGRGYTF.